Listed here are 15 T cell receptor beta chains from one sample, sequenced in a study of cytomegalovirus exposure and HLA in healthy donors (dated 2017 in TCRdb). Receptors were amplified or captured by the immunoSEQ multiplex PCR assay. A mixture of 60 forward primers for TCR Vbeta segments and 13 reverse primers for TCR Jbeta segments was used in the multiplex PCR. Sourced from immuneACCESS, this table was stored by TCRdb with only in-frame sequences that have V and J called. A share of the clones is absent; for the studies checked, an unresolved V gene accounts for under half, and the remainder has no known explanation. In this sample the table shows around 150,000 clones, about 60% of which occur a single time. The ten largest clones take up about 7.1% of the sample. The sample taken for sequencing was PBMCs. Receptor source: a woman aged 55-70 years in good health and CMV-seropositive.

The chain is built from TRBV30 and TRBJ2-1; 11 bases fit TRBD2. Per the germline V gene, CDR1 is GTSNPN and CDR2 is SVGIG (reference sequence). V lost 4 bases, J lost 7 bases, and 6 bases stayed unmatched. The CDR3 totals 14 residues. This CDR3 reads CAWTSGRPPNEQFF. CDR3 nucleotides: TGTGCCTGGACTAGCGGGAGGCCCCCAAATGAGCAGTTCTTC.

CDR3 bases: TGCGCCAGCAGCCAAGATCCACCCCCTGCGGGCAATAACTATGGCTACACCTTC. Its protein product is CASSQDPPPAGNNYGYTF. The rearrangement uses TRBV4-3 and TRBJ1-2; the D is unclear. This CDR3 has 18 residues. Trimming removed 0 bases at V and 1 base at J, with 18 bases between. The germline V gene encodes CDR1 LGHNA and CDR2 YSLEER.

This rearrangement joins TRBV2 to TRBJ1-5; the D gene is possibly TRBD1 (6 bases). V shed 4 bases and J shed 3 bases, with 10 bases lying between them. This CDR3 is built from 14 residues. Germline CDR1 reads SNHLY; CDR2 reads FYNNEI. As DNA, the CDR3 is TGTGCCAGCAGTGCGGGGACACCCAATCAGCCCCAGCATTTT. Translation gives CASSAGTPNQPQHF.

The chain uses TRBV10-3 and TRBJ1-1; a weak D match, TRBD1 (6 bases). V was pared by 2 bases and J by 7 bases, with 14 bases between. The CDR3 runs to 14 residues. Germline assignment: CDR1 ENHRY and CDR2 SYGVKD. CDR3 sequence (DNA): TGTGCCATCAGTGAGACCCGGACAGAAAATGAAGCTTTCTTT. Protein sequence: CAISETRTENEAFF.

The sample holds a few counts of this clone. The CDR3 DNA sequence: TGTGCCTGGAGTAGGGACAGCCAAGAGACCCAGTACTTC. Protein sequence: CAWSRDSQETQYF. The V and J genes are TRBV30 and TRBJ2-5; 7 bases line up with TRBD1. V lost 2 bases and J lost 1; bases outside the gene matches: 1. The germline V gene encodes CDR1 GTSNPN and CDR2 SVGIG (reference sequence). CDR3 size: 13 residues.

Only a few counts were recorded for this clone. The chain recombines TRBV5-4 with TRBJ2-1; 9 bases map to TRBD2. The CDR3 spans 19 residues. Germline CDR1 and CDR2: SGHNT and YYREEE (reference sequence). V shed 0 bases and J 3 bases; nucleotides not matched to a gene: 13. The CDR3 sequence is CASSLGRRHLAGFYNEQFF. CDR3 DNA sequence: TGTGCCAGCAGCTTGGGTAGACGGCACCTAGCGGGATTCTACAATGAGCAGTTCTTC.

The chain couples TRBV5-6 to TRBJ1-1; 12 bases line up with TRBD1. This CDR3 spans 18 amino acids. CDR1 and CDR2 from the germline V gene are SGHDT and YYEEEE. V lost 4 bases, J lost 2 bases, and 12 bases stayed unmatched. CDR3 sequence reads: CASSPLGTGGGINTEAFF. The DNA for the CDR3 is TGTGCCAGCAGCCCTCTCGGGACAGGGGGCGGAATAAACACTGAAGCTTTCTTT.

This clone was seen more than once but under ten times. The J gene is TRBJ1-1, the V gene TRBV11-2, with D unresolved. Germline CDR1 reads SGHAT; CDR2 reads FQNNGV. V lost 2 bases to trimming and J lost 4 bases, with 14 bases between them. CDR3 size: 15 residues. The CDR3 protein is CASSLFGRLTTEAFF. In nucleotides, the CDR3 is TGTGCCAGCAGCTTATTTGGCAGACTCACCACTGAAGCTTTCTTT.

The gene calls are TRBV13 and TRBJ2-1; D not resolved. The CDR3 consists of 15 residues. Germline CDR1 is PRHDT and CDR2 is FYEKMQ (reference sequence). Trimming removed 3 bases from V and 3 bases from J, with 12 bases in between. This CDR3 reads CASSFGTRSYNEQFF. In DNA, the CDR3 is TGTGCCAGCAGCTTTGGCACGCGGAGCTACAATGAGCAGTTCTTC. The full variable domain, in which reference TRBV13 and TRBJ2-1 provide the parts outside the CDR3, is AAGVIQSPRHLIKEKRETATLKCYPIPRHDTVYWYQQGPGQDPQFLISFYEKMQSDKGSIPDRFSAQQFSDYHSELNMSSLELGDSALYFCASSFGTRSYNEQFFGPGTRLTVL.

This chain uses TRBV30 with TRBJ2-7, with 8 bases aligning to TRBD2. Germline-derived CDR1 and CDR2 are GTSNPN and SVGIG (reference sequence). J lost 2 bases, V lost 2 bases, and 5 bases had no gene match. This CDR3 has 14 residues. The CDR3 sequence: CAWSTGGGAYEQYF. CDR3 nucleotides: TGTGCCTGGAGTACCGGGGGGGGCGCCTACGAGCAGTACTTC.

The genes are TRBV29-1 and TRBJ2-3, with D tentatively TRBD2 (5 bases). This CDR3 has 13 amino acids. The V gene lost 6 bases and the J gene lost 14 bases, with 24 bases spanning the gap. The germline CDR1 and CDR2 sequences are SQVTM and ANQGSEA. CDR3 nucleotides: TGCAGCGTGGAAAAGAAAAGCGGCCCCCGGGGGTATTTT. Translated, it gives CSVEKKSGPRGYF.

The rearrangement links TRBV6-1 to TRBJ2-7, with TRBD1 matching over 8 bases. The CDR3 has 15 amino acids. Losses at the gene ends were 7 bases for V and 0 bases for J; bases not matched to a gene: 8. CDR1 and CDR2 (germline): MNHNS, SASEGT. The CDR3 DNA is TGTGCCAGCAAGACCGGGACAGGAGTCTCCTACGAGCAGTACTTC. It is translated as CASKTGTGVSYEQYF.

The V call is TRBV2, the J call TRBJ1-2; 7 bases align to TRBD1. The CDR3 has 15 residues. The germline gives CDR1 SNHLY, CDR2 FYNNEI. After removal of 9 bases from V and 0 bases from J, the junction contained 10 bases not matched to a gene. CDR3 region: CASSGTAIANYGYTF. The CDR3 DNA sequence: TGTGCCAGTTCCGGGACAGCAATAGCTAACTATGGCTACACCTTC.

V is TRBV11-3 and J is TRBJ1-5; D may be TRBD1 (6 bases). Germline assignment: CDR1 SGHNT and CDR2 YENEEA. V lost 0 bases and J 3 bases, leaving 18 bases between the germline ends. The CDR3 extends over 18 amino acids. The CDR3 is CASSLEGPGQGLNQPQHF. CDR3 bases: TGTGCCAGCAGCTTAGAAGGGCCGGGACAAGGGCTCAATCAGCCCCAGCATTTT. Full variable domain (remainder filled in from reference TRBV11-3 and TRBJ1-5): EAGVVQSPRYKIIEKKQPVAFWCNPISGHNTLYWYLQNLGQGPELLIRYENEEAVDDSQLPKDRFSAERLKGVDSTLKIQPAELGDSAVYLCASSLEGPGQGLNQPQHFGDGTRLSIL.

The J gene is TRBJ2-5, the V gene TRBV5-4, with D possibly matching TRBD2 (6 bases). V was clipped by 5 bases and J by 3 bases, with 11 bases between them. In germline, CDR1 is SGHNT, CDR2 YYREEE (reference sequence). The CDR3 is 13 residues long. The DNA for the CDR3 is TGTGCCAGCAGGTTCCCGGGAGAAGAGACCCAGTACTTC. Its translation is CASRFPGEETQYF.